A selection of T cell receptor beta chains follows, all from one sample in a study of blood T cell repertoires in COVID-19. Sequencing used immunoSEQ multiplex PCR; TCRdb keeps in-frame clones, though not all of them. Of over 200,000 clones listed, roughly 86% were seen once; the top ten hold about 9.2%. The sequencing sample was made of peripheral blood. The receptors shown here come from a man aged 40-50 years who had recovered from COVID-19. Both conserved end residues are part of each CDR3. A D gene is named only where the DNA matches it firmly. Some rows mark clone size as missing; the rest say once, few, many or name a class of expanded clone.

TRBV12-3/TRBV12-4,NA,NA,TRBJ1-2,CASSPDTSYGYTF,TGTGCCAGCAGCCCAGACACCTCCTATGGCTACACCTTC
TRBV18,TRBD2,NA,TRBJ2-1,CASSVTSGRSYNEQFF,TGTGCCAGCTCAGTAACTAGCGGGAGATCCTACAATGAGCAGTTCTTC
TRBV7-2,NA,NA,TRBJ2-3,CASSFRERDTQYF,TGTGCCAGCAGCTTTAGGGAGAGGGATACGCAGTATTTT
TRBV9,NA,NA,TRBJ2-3,CASSREGRTDTQYF,TGTGCCAGCAGCAGGGAAGGGAGGACAGATACGCAGTATTTT
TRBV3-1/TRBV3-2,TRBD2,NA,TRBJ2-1,CASSQVSGGHNEQFF,TGTGCCAGCAGCCAAGTGAGCGGGGGCCACAATGAGCAGTTCTTC
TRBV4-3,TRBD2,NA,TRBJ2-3,CASSQREAGGLTDTQYF,TGCGCCAGCAGCCAAAGAGAGGCGGGGGGGCTCACAGATACGCAGTATTTT
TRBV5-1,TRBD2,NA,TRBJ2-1,CASSPGTSGAYNEQFF,TGCGCCAGCAGCCCCGGGACTAGCGGGGCATACAATGAGCAGTTCTTC
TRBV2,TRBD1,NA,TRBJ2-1,CASSLTGLSYNEQFF,TGTGCCAGCAGCCTGACAGGGCTCTCCTACAATGAGCAGTTCTTC
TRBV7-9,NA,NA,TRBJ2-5,CASSPGRGETQYF,TGTGCCAGCAGTCCGGGGAGAGGAGAGACCCAGTACTTC
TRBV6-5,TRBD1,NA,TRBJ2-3,CASNRGQDTDTQYF,TGTGCCAGCAACAGAGGACAGGACACAGATACGCAGTATTTT
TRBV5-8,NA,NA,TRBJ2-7,CASSQSLYEQYF,TGTGCCAGCAGCCAGTCCCTCTACGAGCAGTACTTC
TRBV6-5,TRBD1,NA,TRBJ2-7,CASSYSITGQGGEQYF,TGTGCCAGCAGTTACTCGATTACCGGACAGGGCGGCGAGCAGTACTTC
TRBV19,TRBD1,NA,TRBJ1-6,CASRAPGQGNSPLHF,TGTGCCAGTAGGGCTCCGGGACAGGGGAATTCACCCCTCCACTTT
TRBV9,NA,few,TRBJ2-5,CASSVRGASQETQYF,TGTGCCAGCAGCGTCCGGGGGGCATCGCAAGAGACCCAGTACTTC
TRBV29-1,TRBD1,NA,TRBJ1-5,CSVVCIMEQGMRRYQPQHF,TGCAGCGTTGTTTGCATAATGGAACAGGGGATGAGGAGATATCAGCCCCAGCATTTT
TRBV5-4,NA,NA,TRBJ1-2,CASSQIAGKNYGYTF,TGTGCCAGCAGCCAAATTGCCGGGAAAAACTATGGCTACACCTTC
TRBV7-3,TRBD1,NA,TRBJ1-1,CASSPGQGNTEAFF,TGTGCCAGCAGCCCAGGACAGGGGAACACTGAAGCTTTCTTT
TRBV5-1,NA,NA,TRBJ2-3,CASSLKGGSTDTQYF,TGCGCCAGCAGTTTAAAGGGGGGGAGCACAGATACGCAGTATTTT
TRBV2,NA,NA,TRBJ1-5,CASSDGPGQYSNQPQHF,TGTGCCAGCAGTGATGGACCTGGACAGTATAGCAATCAGCCCCAGCATTTT
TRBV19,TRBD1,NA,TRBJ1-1,CASRLQGVRNTEAFF,TGTGCCAGTCGGCTACAGGGGGTGAGAAACACTGAAGCTTTCTTT
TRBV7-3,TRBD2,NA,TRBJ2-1,CASSFLAGAYNEQFF,TGTGCCAGCAGCTTTCTAGCGGGGGCCTACAATGAGCAGTTCTTC
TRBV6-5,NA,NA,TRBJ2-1,CASSYTGIDRNEQFF,TGTGCCAGCAGTTATACGGGGATCGACCGGAATGAGCAGTTCTTC
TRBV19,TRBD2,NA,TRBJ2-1,CASSMFPSGASYNEQFF,TGTGCCAGTAGTATGTTTCCAAGCGGGGCCTCCTACAATGAGCAGTTCTTC
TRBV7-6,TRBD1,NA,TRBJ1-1,CASSRRTGSNTEAFF,TGTGCCAGCAGCCGTCGGACAGGGAGTAACACTGAAGCTTTCTTT
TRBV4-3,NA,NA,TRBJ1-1,CASSQEVGTVMGEAFF,TGCGCCAGCAGCCAAGAGGTGGGGACTGTCATGGGTGAAGCTTTCTTT
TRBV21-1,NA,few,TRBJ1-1,CASNPGEGPVEAFF,TGTGCCAGCAACCCAGGGGAGGGGCCGGTTGAAGCTTTCTTT
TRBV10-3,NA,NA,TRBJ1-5,CAAIMRAGVSCGNQPQHF,TGTGCCGCCATAATGAGGGCAGGCGTCAGCTGTGGCAATCAGCCCCAGCATTTT
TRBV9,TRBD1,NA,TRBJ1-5,CASSRGQGAHQPQHF,TGTGCCAGCAGTCGGGGACAGGGGGCGCATCAGCCCCAGCATTTT
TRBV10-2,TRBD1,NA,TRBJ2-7,CASKQGAYEQYF,TGCGCCAGCAAACAGGGGGCCTACGAGCAGTACTTC
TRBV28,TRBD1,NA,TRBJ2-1,CASRQTGVYNEQFF,TGTGCCAGCAGGCAAACAGGGGTTTACAATGAGCAGTTCTTC
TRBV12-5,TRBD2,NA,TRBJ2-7,CASGLRTSGKYEQYF,TGTGCTAGTGGTTTGCGGACTAGCGGAAAATACGAGCAGTACTTC
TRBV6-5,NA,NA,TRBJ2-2,CASSFRGLNTGELFF,TGTGCCAGCAGTTTCAGGGGCCTAAACACCGGGGAGCTGTTTTTT
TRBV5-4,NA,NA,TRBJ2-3,CASSLAADTQYF,TGTGCCAGCAGCTTGGCCGCAGATACGCAGTATTTT
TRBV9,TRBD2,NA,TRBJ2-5,CASSVATSGEETQYF,TGTGCCAGCAGCGTAGCGACTAGCGGGGAAGAGACCCAGTACTTC
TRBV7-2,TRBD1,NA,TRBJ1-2,CASSLAATGTGNYGYTF,TGTGCCAGCAGCTTAGCGGCGACCGGGACAGGGAACTATGGCTACACCTTC
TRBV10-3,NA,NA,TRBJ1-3,CAISEVANTIYF,TGTGCCATCAGTGAAGTGGCCAACACCATATATTTT
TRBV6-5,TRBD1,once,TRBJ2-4,CASGGTGGADIQYF,TGTGCCAGCGGGGGGACAGGGGGCGCGGACATTCAGTACTTC
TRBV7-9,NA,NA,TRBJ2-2,CASSLKLMTGELFF,TGTGCCAGCAGCCTTAAATTAATGACCGGGGAGCTGTTTTTT
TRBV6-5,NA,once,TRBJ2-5,CASSLRRSGAQYF,TGTGCCAGCAGCCTCAGAAGGTCCGGGGCCCAGTACTTC
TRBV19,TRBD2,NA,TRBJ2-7,CASSISPGGAPGREQYF,TGTGCCAGTAGTATATCGCCCGGGGGGGCCCCCGGCCGTGAGCAGTACTTC